These 30 T cell receptor beta chains were sequenced from one sample in a study of cytomegalovirus exposure and HLA in healthy donors. In the PCR, 60 Vbeta and 13 Jbeta primers were used. Profiled with immunoSEQ multiplex PCR; TCRdb holds only in-frame clones, not every one. The table shows around 150,000 clones, with about four fifths occurring only once. The source material was PBMCs. The receptors originated from a male donor in good health and CMV-seronegative.

This rearrangement joins TRBV6-5 to TRBJ1-2; D gene unclear. Germline loops: CDR1 MNHEY, CDR2 SVGAGI. The V end lost 2 bases, the J end lost 4 bases, and 8 bases lay between the germline ends. CDR3 length: 13 amino acids. For the CDR3, the DNA is TGTGCCAGCAGTTACGACAACCTCTATGGCTACACCTTC. Its protein is CASSYDNLYGYTF.

The chain uses TRBV6-5 and TRBJ2-7, with a tentative D call TRBD2 (5 bases). The CDR3 sequence is 13 residues long. V gave up 6 bases and J gave up 0 bases, with 9 bases separating them. CDR1 is MNHEY and CDR2 is SVGAGI in the germline V gene. The CDR3 protein is CASRNSDSYEQYF. The DNA for the CDR3 is TGTGCCAGCAGAAATAGCGACTCCTACGAGCAGTACTTC.

This CDR3 is CASSIVRDREPQHF. CDR3 bases: TGTGCCAGTAGTATAGTAAGGGACAGGGAGCCCCAGCATTTT. This chain uses TRBV19 with TRBJ1-5, with 9 bases that match TRBD1. V shed 1 base and J 8 bases; nucleotides not matched to a gene: 3. CDR3 length: 14 amino acids. Germline V gene sequence: CDR1 LNHDA, CDR2 SQIVND (reference sequence).

With respect to this clone: An end of the junction does not agree with germline; a read error may underlie this. This chain links TRBV5-6 with TRBJ2-2, with D possibly TRBD1 on 6 matching bases. This CDR3 region has 14 residues. Germline V gene lookup returns CDR1 SGHDT and CDR2 YYEEEE. The CDR3 nucleotides are TGTGCCAGCAGGTTGGGACATGTTCCCGGGGAGCTGTTTTTT. Translation gives CASRLGHVPGELFF.

V gene TRBV29-1 combines with J gene TRBJ1-1; no definite D call. The CDR3 loop spans 12 amino acids. The germline V gene has CDR1 SQVTM and CDR2 ANQGSEA. Trimming cost V 7 bases and J 2 bases, with 11 bases left between them. The CDR3 DNA reads as TGCAGCGCTACGACGGGTAACACTGAAGCTTTCTTT. It is translated as CSATTGNTEAFF. The variable domain in full, completed from reference TRBV29-1 and TRBJ1-1, reads SAVISQKPSRDICQRGTSLTIQCQVDSQVTMMFWYRQQPGQSLTLIATANQGSEATYESGFVIDKFPISRPNLTFSTLTVSNMSPEDSSIYLCSATTGNTEAFFGQGTRLTVV.

V and J are TRBV7-2 and TRBJ2-3, with D uncertain. Deletions cut 1 base from V and 0 bases from J, with 11 bases between. The CDR3 sequence is 16 residues long. Germline V gives CDR1 SGHTA, CDR2 FQGNSA. The CDR3 nucleotides are TGTGCCAGCAGCTTAGGCGGCTATCCTAGCACAGATACGCAGTATTTT. It codes for CASSLGGYPSTDTQYF.

The chain links TRBV19 to TRBJ1-1; 7 nucleotides match TRBD1. This CDR3 contains 15 residues. Germline CDR1 reads LNHDA; CDR2 reads SQIVND (reference sequence). V gave up 5 bases and J gave up 3 bases; unmatched junction bases: 9. CDR3 region: CASSAAQGVYTEAFF. CDR3 coding DNA: TGTGCCAGTAGTGCCGCCCAGGGGGTCTACACTGAAGCTTTCTTT.

This clone was seen a handful of times. CDR3 amino acids: CASTLGLAAAGEQYF. The DNA for the CDR3 is TGTGCCAGCACTTTAGGGCTAGCGGCCGCGGGGGAGCAGTACTTC. This chain uses TRBV7-2 with TRBJ2-7, with TRBD2 matching 7 bases. V was pared by 7 bases and J by 7 bases, with 16 bases of the junction left unmatched. The CDR3 is made up of 15 amino acids. CDR1 is SGHTA, CDR2 FQGNSA, per germline.

The chain uses TRBV29-1 and TRBJ1-5, with D maybe TRBD1 (5 bases). V was cut by 4 bases and J by 0 bases, with 10 bases left in between. Germline CDR1 SQVTM, CDR2 ANQGSEA. This CDR3 region has 14 residues. CDR3 protein: CSVGTGYSNQPQHF. As DNA, the CDR3 is TGCAGCGTTGGAACAGGCTATAGCAATCAGCCCCAGCATTTT.

This CDR3 reads CASRTDRVYADTQYF. The CDR3 coding sequence is TGTGCCAGCAGGACTGACAGGGTTTATGCAGATACGCAGTATTTT. This chain connects TRBV6-1 to TRBJ2-3; 7 nucleotides align to TRBD1. From germline, CDR1 is MNHNS and CDR2 SASEGT. The CDR3 consists of 15 residues. The V segment lost 6 bases and the J segment 4 bases; nucleotides outside the gene matches: 10.

V gene TRBV2 combines with J gene TRBJ1-5; possibly TRBD1 for D (6 bases). Germline CDR1 SNHLY, CDR2 FYNNEI. The CDR3 totals 16 residues. V shed 6 bases and J shed 3 bases, with 18 bases lying between them. The CDR3 DNA follows: TGTGCCAGCAGGCCCGATTACAGGGTCGACAATCAGCCCCAGCATTTT. Amino acids: CASRPDYRVDNQPQHF.

The rearrangement uses TRBV19 and TRBJ2-1; 10 bases map to TRBD2. V was clipped by 5 bases and J by 1 base; unmatched bases: 8. The CDR3 runs 17 residues. Germline V gene sequence: CDR1 LNHDA, CDR2 SQIVND (reference sequence). The CDR3 loop reads CASSPQRGGWSYNEQFF. CDR3 bases: TGTGCCAGTAGTCCTCAGCGGGGGGGCTGGTCCTACAATGAGCAGTTCTTC.

This clone was picked up a small number of times. The chain carries TRBV5-6 and TRBJ1-3, with D hard to call. The CDR3 consists of 16 residues. Germline-derived CDR1 and CDR2 are SGHDT and YYEEEE. V lost 1 base, J lost 0 bases, and 11 bases lay in between. The CDR3 is CASSLYPPGSGNTIYF. CDR3 bases: TGTGCCAGCAGCTTGTATCCCCCGGGCTCTGGAAACACCATATATTTT.

This clone showed up just a few times. This chain uses TRBV2 with TRBJ2-7, with 7 bases identical to TRBD1. Germline lookup yields CDR1 SNHLY and CDR2 FYNNEI. The junction had 4 bases not matched to a gene; V was cut back by 2 bases and J by 3 bases. CDR3 length: 14 residues. This CDR3 reads CASSEQGVLYEQYF. In DNA form, the CDR3 reads TGTGCCAGCAGTGAACAGGGGGTCCTCTACGAGCAGTACTTC.

The V and J genes are TRBV10-1 and TRBJ2-5, with D maybe TRBD2 (6 bases). This CDR3 is built from 13 residues. Germline CDR1 is WNHNN and CDR2 is SYGVQD (reference sequence). V lost 7 bases and J 1 base, leaving 10 bases between the germline ends. CDR3 bases: TGCGCCAGCAAAGCCGGGGGCCAAGAGACCCAGTACTTC. It codes for CASKAGGQETQYF.

This chain joins TRBV7-8 and TRBJ2-1, with 8 nucleotides matching TRBD2. Germline CDR1 is SGHVS and CDR2 is FQNEAQ. Losses at the gene ends were 5 bases for V and 6 bases for J; bases not matched to a gene: 6. This CDR3 has 14 amino acids. CDR3 nucleotide sequence: TGTGCCAGCAGCCTTCGGGGGGGTCGCAATGAGCAGTTCTTC. Protein product: CASSLRGGRNEQFF.

The rearrangement joins TRBV5-1 to TRBJ1-4, with 8 bases lining up with TRBD1. The trim removed 4 bases at V and 6 bases at J, leaving 11 bases unmatched. The CDR3 runs to 16 residues. From germline, CDR1 is SGHRS and CDR2 YFSETQ. The CDR3 region has the DNA TGCGCCAGCAGCCCCGACAGGGGAAGACGGGATGAAAAACTGTTTTTT. Translated, it gives CASSPDRGRRDEKLFF.

The chain recombines TRBV19 with TRBJ2-5; the match to TRBD1 covers 8 bases. V lost 5 bases and J lost 5; bases outside the gene matches: 7. Germline lookup yields CDR1 LNHDA and CDR2 SQIVND (reference sequence). The CDR3 is 14 residues long. The DNA for the CDR3 is TGTGCCAGTAGTCGACAGGGGTGGGGGGAGACCCAGTACTTC. Translating gives CASSRQGWGETQYF.

The J gene is TRBJ2-7, the V gene TRBV15, with TRBD2 identical over 8 bases. V lost 1 base and J lost 3; bases outside the gene matches: 5. The CDR3 is 15 residues long. CDR1 is LNHNV, CDR2 YYDKDF, per germline (reference sequence). The CDR3 nucleotides read TGTGCCACCAGCAGAGGGGAAGCGGGGGTCTACGAGCAGTACTTC. It specifies CATSRGEAGVYEQYF.

The chain is built from TRBV6-1 and TRBJ2-3; a possible D gene is TRBD1 (6 bases). Germline V lookup: CDR1 MNHNS, CDR2 SASEGT. The V gene lost 4 bases and the J gene lost 9 bases, with 20 bases spanning the gap. The CDR3 contains 15 residues. CDR3 protein: CASSVWGPSSNTQYF. DNA of the CDR3: TGTGCCAGCAGTGTGTGGGGGCCAAGTTCCAACACGCAGTATTTT.

This clone has only a few counts. V and J are TRBV6-5 and TRBJ1-1, with D possibly TRBD1 on 6 matching bases. CDR1 MNHEY and CDR2 SVGAGI come from the germline V gene. V was pared by 0 bases and J by 0 bases, with 11 bases between. The CDR3 sequence is 16 residues long. CDR3 coding DNA: TGTGCCAGCAGTTACTCGACAGGAGAGATGAACACTGAAGCTTTCTTT. Translation gives CASSYSTGEMNTEAFF.

This clone was counted between two and nine times. The chain employs TRBV5-6 and TRBJ1-1; no reliable D call. Germline lookup yields CDR1 SGHDT and CDR2 YYEEEE. CDR3 length: 13 residues. Between the trimmed V and J ends, which lost 2 bases and 3 bases, there was a span of 8 bases. The CDR3 protein is CASSFIGDTEAFF. The CDR3 bases are TGTGCCAGCAGCTTTATCGGGGACACTGAAGCTTTCTTT. The full variable domain, with the rest looked up from reference TRBV5-6 and TRBJ1-1, is DAGVTQSPTHLIKTRGQQVTLRCSPKSGHDTVSWYQQALGQGPQFIFQYYEEEERQRGNFPDRFSGHQFPNYSSELNVNALLLGDSALYLCASSFIGDTEAFFGQGTRLTVV.

This chain joins TRBV6-6 and TRBJ2-2; 7 positions match TRBD2. CDR1 and CDR2 from the germline V gene are MNHNY and SVGAGI (reference sequence). This CDR3 has 15 residues. V lost 6 bases and J lost 0; bases outside the gene matches: 4. CDR3 in DNA: TGTGCCAGCAGACCAAGCGGGGCGAACACCGGGGAGCTGTTTTTT. Protein sequence: CASRPSGANTGELFF.

CDR3 nucleotides: TGCAGCGTTGCCCGACAGGGGAATAACGAGCAGTACTTC. This codes for CSVARQGNNEQYF. The chain employs TRBV29-1 and TRBJ2-7; 8 bases match TRBD1. This CDR3 region has 13 residues. Unmatched junction bases numbered 7, after V lost 4 bases and J lost 5 bases. The germline gives CDR1 SQVTM, CDR2 ANQGSEA.

The chain recombines TRBV19 with TRBJ1-6; maybe TRBD1 (6 bases). The V end lost 5 bases, the J end lost 5 bases, and 13 bases lay between the germline ends. The CDR3 totals 15 residues. The germline V gene has CDR1 LNHDA and CDR2 SQIVND (reference sequence). The CDR3 sequence: CASSLRGADNSPLHF. The CDR3 nucleotides read TGTGCCAGTAGTCTCCGGGGGGCGGATAATTCACCCCTCCACTTT.

The chain links TRBV4-2 to TRBJ2-3; maybe TRBD1 (5 bases). Deletions cut 0 bases from V and 3 bases from J, with 10 bases between. Germline V gene lookup returns CDR1 LGHNA and CDR2 YNFKEQ. The CDR3 is 15 residues long. DNA for the CDR3: TGTGCCAGCAGCCAAGATGAAAGGGGAACAGATACGCAGTATTTT. It encodes CASSQDERGTDTQYF.

This clone was seen a few times. The V and J genes are TRBV6-5 and TRBJ1-1, with 7 positions matching TRBD1. CDR3 size: 15 residues. V was pared by 6 bases and J by 6 bases, with 13 bases of the junction left unmatched. Germline-derived CDR1 and CDR2 are MNHEY and SVGAGI. CDR3 sequence (DNA): TGTGCCAGCAGAAACGGACAGGTGGGGACAGCTGAAGCTTTCTTT. The encoded protein is CASRNGQVGTAEAFF.

V and J are TRBV18 and TRBJ1-4, with D perhaps matching TRBD1 (6 bases). Germline CDR1 is KGHSH and CDR2 is LQKENI. V was cut by 0 bases and J by 5 bases, with 10 bases left in between. The CDR3 runs to 15 residues. The CDR3 nucleotides read TGTGCCAGCTCACCACCGGACAGCTTAAATGAAAAACTGTTTTTT. Its translation is CASSPPDSLNEKLFF.

This clone was counted a single time. Germline is not matched at one junction end, which may reflect a read error. The same CDR3 arises from other DNA sequences in this sample as well. The chain links TRBV19 to TRBJ1-1; D is unresolved. The CDR3 sequence is 16 residues long. Germline V gene data show CDR1 as LNHDA and CDR2 as SQIVND (reference sequence). CDR3 in amino acids: CASSFTPGRMNTEAFF. As DNA, the CDR3 is TGTGCCAGTAGTTTTACACCAGGCCGAATGAACACTGAAGCTTTCTTC.

The chain carries TRBV30 and TRBJ1-1, with D possibly being TRBD1 (5 bases). The CDR3 consists of 15 residues. The V gene's germline CDR1 is GTSNPN and CDR2 SVGIG (reference sequence). With 4 bases removed from V and 1 base from J, the gap between germline ends came to 16 bases. The CDR3, as DNA: TGTGCCTGGATTCGGGGGACGAAGCGGAACACTGAAGCTTTCTTT. Its protein product is CAWIRGTKRNTEAFF.